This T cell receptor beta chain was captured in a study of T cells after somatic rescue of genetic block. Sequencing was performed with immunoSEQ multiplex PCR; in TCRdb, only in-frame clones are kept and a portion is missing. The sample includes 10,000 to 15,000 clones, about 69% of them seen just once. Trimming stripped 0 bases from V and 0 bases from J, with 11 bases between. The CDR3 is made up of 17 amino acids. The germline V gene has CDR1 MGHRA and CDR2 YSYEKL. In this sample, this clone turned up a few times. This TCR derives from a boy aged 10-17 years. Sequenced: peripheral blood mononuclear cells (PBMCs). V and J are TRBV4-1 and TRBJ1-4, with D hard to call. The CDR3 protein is CASSQDPLGTTNEKLFF. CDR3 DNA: TGCGCCAGCAGCCAAGACCCTTTGGGTACAACTAATGAAAAACTGTTTTTT.